This entry lists 10 T cell receptor beta chains sequenced from one sample in a study of blood T cells in healthy people across ages. A J-beta primer mix and a sample-barcoded 5' primer were used in a second PCR of roughly 6 to 12 cycles. TCRdb passed the 5' RACE reads through MiXCR, listing each CDR3 protein once. The data hold about 730,000 distinct CDR3 sequences, with roughly 45% observed a single time. The sample taken for sequencing was blood. The receptors were sampled from a woman aged 55-75 years in good health.

This clonotype was detected a few times. J is TRBJ2-3 and V is TRBV10-3, with TRBD1 matching over 10 bases. The CDR3 is made up of 13 amino acids. The V gene end was trimmed by 7 bases and the J gene end by 5 bases; junction bases not matched to a gene: 3. Looked up from germline, CDR1 is ENHRY and CDR2 is SYGVKD. The chain's CDR3 is CAIMTGGEDTQYF. The CDR3 DNA follows: TGTGCCATCATGACAGGGGGCGAAGATACGCAGTATTTT.

This chain connects TRBV5-1 to TRBJ2-5; TRBD1 matches at 9 bases. The J call could be wrong; TRBJ2-7 is a better fit for the DNA end. Germline CDR1 reads SGHRS; CDR2 reads YFSETQ. This CDR3 region has 14 residues. DNA of the CDR3: TGCGCCAGCAGTGAGGGGACAGGGTCCAACGAGCAGTACTTC. Translation gives CASSEGTGSNEQYF.

This chain uses TRBV7-8 with TRBJ1-1; no firm D call. CDR1 and CDR2 from the germline V gene are SGHVS and FQNEAQ. V lost 7 bases to trimming and J lost 2 bases, with 14 bases between them. This CDR3 spans 14 amino acids. CDR3 sequence (DNA): TGTGCCAGCATTCCCCTCGGGCGAAACACTGAAGCTTTCTTT. Protein: CASIPLGRNTEAFF.

V and J are TRBV15 and TRBJ1-5; D remains ambiguous. Germline V gene data show CDR1 as LNHNV and CDR2 as YYDKDF (reference sequence). This CDR3 has 14 amino acids. V was trimmed by 3 bases and J by 0 bases, leaving 6 bases between them. Here the CDR3 DNA reads TGTGCCACCAGCAGCGATCTTAGCAATCAGCCCCAGCATTTT. The encoded protein is CATSSDLSNQPQHF.

This clonotype was detected a few times. This CDR3 is CASSVVGLRDTEAFF. The CDR3 DNA reads TGTGCCAGCAGTGTTGTAGGTCTTAGGGACACTGAAGCTTTCTTT. The chain uses TRBV6-1 and TRBJ1-1; D ambiguous. Trimming took off 4 bases at V and 3 bases at J, with 15 bases between the two ends. CDR1 is MNHNS, CDR2 SASEGT, per germline. This CDR3 region has 15 residues.

The chain has TRBV20-1 and TRBJ2-1; 13 bases match TRBD2. Looked up from germline, CDR1 is DFQATT and CDR2 is SNEGSKA (reference sequence). CDR3 size: 15 residues. Losses at the gene ends were 4 bases for V and 5 bases for J; bases not matched to a gene: 5. The CDR3 DNA reads as TGCAGTGCTAACTCCGGGACTAGCGGGAACAATGAGCAGTTCTTC. It specifies CSANSGTSGNNEQFF.

CDR3 sequence: CSARATDPNTGELFF. The CDR3 nucleotides read TGCAGTGCTAGAGCTACAGACCCGAACACCGGGGAGCTGTTTTTT. The V and J genes are TRBV20-1 and TRBJ2-2; D not resolved. Trimming took 1 base from V and 0 from J, leaving 9 bases between them. Germline V lookup: CDR1 DFQATT, CDR2 SNEGSKA (reference sequence). The CDR3 runs to 15 residues.

The rearrangement links TRBV20-1 to TRBJ2-5; 11 nucleotides align to TRBD2. The J call is doubtful: the DNA matches TRBJ2-7 better. This CDR3 spans 13 amino acids. Looked up from germline, CDR1 is DFQATT and CDR2 is SNEGSKA (reference sequence). CDR3 sequence (DNA): TGCAGTGCAGATACTAGCGGGAGTTACGAGCAGTACTTC. Residues: CSADTSGSYEQYF.

This clonotype was seen a handful of times. J is TRBJ1-6 and V is TRBV3-1; possible D gene TRBD1, 5 bases. CDR3 size: 16 residues. V lost 4 bases and J lost 7, with 17 bases in between. CDR1 and CDR2 from the germline V gene are LGHDT and YNNKEL (reference sequence). This chain's CDR3 is CASSRNLQVFNSPLHF. CDR3 nucleotides: TGTGCCAGCAGCCGTAACTTACAGGTGTTCAATTCACCCCTCCACTTT.

The gene calls are TRBV6-4 and TRBJ2-1; 10 bases fit TRBD2. Germline CDR1 and CDR2: MRHNA and SNTAGT. Losses at the gene ends were 8 bases for V and 12 bases for J; bases not matched to a gene: 16. The CDR3 has 15 residues. The CDR3 protein is CASVTSGRAYIGQFF. As DNA, the CDR3 is TGTGCCAGCGTTACAAGCGGGAGGGCCTATATCGGGCAGTTCTTC.